A selection of T cell receptor beta chains follows, all from one sample in a study of CD8 T cells in Susac syndrome. TCRdb passed the immunoSEQ multiplex PCR reads through MiXCR, listing each CDR3 protein once. The top ten clones hold around 0.12% of a sample with roughly 130,000 distinct CDR3 sequences, roughly 96% of them seen once. Source material: CD4+ T cells from PBMCs. The receptors here all came from a human donor in good health. Each CDR3 is given with its conserved first and last residue. The D gene is left open where the match is weak.

CDR3: CASRPTGRSADTQYF
D: .
J: TRBJ2-3
V: TRBV12-3/TRBV12-4

CDR3: CASSPRLTYGMNTEAFF
D: .
J: TRBJ1-1
V: TRBV18

CDR3: CASSSQASGANVLTF
D: .
J: TRBJ2-6
V: TRBV6-5

CDR3: CASSEGPEQYF
D: .
J: TRBJ2-7
V: TRBV7-9

CDR3: CASIGRSEAFF
D: .
J: TRBJ1-1
V: TRBV19

CDR3: CASSLRTVTEAFF
D: .
J: TRBJ1-1
V: TRBV7-9

CDR3: CASSTIDTQYF
D: .
J: TRBJ2-3
V: TRBV7-9

CDR3: CASSLIESLAKNIQYF
D: .
J: TRBJ2-4
V: TRBV7-2

CDR3: CASGLNTGELFF
D: .
J: TRBJ2-2
V: TRBV28

CDR3: CASSLAHDRVLETQYF
D: TRBD1
J: TRBJ2-5
V: TRBV7-9

CDR3: CASSLTGEETQYF
D: TRBD1
J: TRBJ2-5
V: TRBV5-1

CDR3: CASSPQGGGYNEQFF
D: .
J: TRBJ2-1
V: TRBV4-1

CDR3: CASSLLSGTLTPGELFF
D: .
J: TRBJ2-2
V: TRBV7-2

CDR3: CASSQGLSGRYEQFF
D: .
J: TRBJ2-1
V: TRBV4-2

CDR3: CASSRTSGWEEQFF
D: TRBD2
J: TRBJ2-1
V: TRBV6-1

CDR3: CATSDGTGGAAETQYF
D: TRBD1
J: TRBJ2-5
V: TRBV24-1

CDR3: CSVDREATEAFF
D: TRBD1
J: TRBJ1-1
V: TRBV29-1

CDR3: CASSLGGGTNEKLFF
D: .
J: TRBJ1-4
V: TRBV5-1

CDR3: CASSPDIPDTQYF
D: .
J: TRBJ2-3
V: TRBV27

CDR3: CASKDSNEQFF
D: .
J: TRBJ2-1
V: TRBV3-1

CDR3: CSARLAGQETQYF
D: TRBD2
J: TRBJ2-5
V: TRBV20-1

CDR3: CAWSVQSSAYEQYF
D: .
J: TRBJ2-7
V: TRBV30

CDR3: CASSLGGPSTDTQYF
D: .
J: TRBJ2-3
V: TRBV5-1

CDR3: CASSLQGIPETQYF
D: .
J: TRBJ2-5
V: TRBV27

CDR3: CASSQEGQIMNTEAFF
D: TRBD1
J: TRBJ1-1
V: TRBV3-1

CDR3: CASSPGLAGGSSYEQYF
D: TRBD2
J: TRBJ2-7
V: TRBV12-3/TRBV12-4

CDR3: CASTPSLGNGYTF
D: .
J: TRBJ1-2
V: TRBV30

CDR3: CASTSSGRNGDTQYF
D: TRBD2
J: TRBJ2-3
V: TRBV27

CDR3: CATRALETQYF
D: .
J: TRBJ2-5
V: TRBV6-5

CDR3: CATSSPPSSYNEQFF
D: .
J: TRBJ2-1
V: TRBV15

CDR3: CASSPRDGNQPQHF
D: .
J: TRBJ1-5
V: TRBV18

CDR3: CASTTIVGLNQPQHF
D: .
J: TRBJ1-5
V: TRBV23-1

CDR3: CASRKGGGLDEQYF
D: .
J: TRBJ2-7
V: TRBV5-1

CDR3: CASSTDSNYGYTF
D: .
J: TRBJ1-2
V: TRBV5-4

CDR3: CASTNTDTQYF
D: .
J: TRBJ2-3
V: TRBV6-2/TRBV6-3

CDR3: CSASPRTVNTGELFF
D: .
J: TRBJ2-2
V: TRBV20-1

CDR3: CASSSRAGATYEQYF
D: TRBD2
J: TRBJ2-7
V: TRBV9

CDR3: CASSTGGNTEAFF
D: .
J: TRBJ1-1
V: TRBV5-1